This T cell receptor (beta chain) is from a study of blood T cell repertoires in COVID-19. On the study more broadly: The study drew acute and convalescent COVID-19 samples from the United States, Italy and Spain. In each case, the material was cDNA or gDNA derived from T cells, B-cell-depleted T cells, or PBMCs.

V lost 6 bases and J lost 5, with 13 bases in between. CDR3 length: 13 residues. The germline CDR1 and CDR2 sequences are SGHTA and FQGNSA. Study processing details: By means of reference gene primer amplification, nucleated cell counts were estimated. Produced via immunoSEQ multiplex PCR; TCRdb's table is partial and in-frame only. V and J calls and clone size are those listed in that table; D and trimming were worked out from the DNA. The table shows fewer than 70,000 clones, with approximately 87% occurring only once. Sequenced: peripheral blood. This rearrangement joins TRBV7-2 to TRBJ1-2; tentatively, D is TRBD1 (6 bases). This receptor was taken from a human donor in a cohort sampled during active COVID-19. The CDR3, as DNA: TGTGCCAGCAGTCCGGACAGTTATTATGGCTACACCTTC. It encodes CASSPDSYYGYTF.